This TCR beta chain is drawn from a study of CD8 T cells in ankylosing spondylitis. TCRdb passed the 5' RACE reads through MiXCR, listing each CDR3 protein once. The repertoire holds 400,000 or so distinct CDR3 sequences, with approximately 26% as singletons. Findings and caveats of the study: Ankylosing spondylitis blood appeared to carry a characteristic TCR beta motif of under ten highly homologous variants.

Germline V gene lookup returns CDR1 DFQATT and CDR2 SNEGSKA (reference sequence). This CDR3 contains 14 residues. Between the trimmed V and J ends, which lost 2 bases and 10 bases, there was a span of 18 bases. Ten or more counts support this clonotype. The target antigen is unknown. The sample taken for sequencing was blood, either unsorted or a sorted T cell fraction (not recorded which). The sequence derives from a male donor with ankylosing spondylitis. V is TRBV20-1 and J is TRBJ2-1; D not resolved. The CDR3, as DNA: TGCAGTGCTAGAAAACCCGTCGATTTTGGGGAGCAGTTCTTC. Encoded protein: CSARKPVDFGEQFF.